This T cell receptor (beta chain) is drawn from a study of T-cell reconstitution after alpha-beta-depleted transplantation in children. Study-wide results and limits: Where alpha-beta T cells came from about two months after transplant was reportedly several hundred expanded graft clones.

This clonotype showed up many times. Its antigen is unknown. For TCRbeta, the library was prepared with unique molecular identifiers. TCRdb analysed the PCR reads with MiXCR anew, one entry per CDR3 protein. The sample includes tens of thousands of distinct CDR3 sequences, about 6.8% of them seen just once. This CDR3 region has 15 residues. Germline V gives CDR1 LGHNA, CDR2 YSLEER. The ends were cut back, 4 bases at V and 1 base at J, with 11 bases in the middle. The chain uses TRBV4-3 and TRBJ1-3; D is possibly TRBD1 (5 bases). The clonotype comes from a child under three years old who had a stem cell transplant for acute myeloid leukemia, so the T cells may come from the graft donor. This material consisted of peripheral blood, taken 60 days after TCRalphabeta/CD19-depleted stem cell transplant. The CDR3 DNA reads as TGCGCCAGCAGCCCAGGGACGTCTTCTGGAAACACCATATATTTT. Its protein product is CASSPGTSSGNTIYF.